The clone carrying this T cell receptor beta chain was recorded a few times. The data belong to a study of blood T cell repertoires in COVID-19. There are 16 residues in the CDR3. Per germline, CDR1 SEHNR and CDR2 FQNEAQ (reference sequence). J gave up 3 bases and V 5 bases, and 8 bases lay outside the gene matches. Assignments of participants to cohorts depended upon their own reported clinical history. The table came from immunoSEQ multiplex PCR; TCRdb's copy has only in-frame clones and leaves some out. Among more than 350,000 clones listed, around nine tenths were seen once. The sample comprised PBMCs or T cells enriched from blood (not recorded which). The chain links TRBV7-9 to TRBJ1-2; 11 bases are shared with TRBD1. The TCR comes from a woman aged 50 to 65 who had recovered from COVID-19. The CDR3 DNA reads as TGTGCCAGCAGCCTCCTACCGGGACAGGGGGACTATGGCTACACCTTC. Encoded protein: CASSLLPGQGDYGYTF.